What follows are 21 T cell receptor beta chains derived from one specimen sequenced in a study of CXCR3-negative and CXCR3-positive naive CD8 T cells. In preparing the TRB cDNA libraries, 5' RACE with UMI labels was used. Reprocessing the 5' RACE reads, TCRdb reports a single entry for every CDR3 protein and omits DNA. Here the sample table reports a few thousand distinct CDR3 sequences. The sequencing sample was made of naive CXCR3- CD8+ T cells from blood. Described subset: CD45RO-CCR7+CD27+CD95- naive CD8+ T cells lacking CXCR3 (TNR3-). The source is a human donor in good health. Some clones in this sample may be carry-over from other donors' samples.

The V gene is TRBV29-1, the J gene TRBJ2-5; TCRdb reports TRBD2, a call that lacks DNA to check it against. The CDR3 has 13 residues. Germline assignment: CDR1 SQVTM and CDR2 ANQGSEA. CDR3 amino acids: CSVVAVGGETQYF.

Measured by frequency, this clonotype is medium-sized. The CDR3 spells CASSLGNYEQYF. The chain couples TRBV5-1 to TRBJ2-7. CDR1 is SGHRS, CDR2 YFSETQ, per germline. The CDR3 spans 12 residues.

By frequency, this clonotype registers medium-sized. This chain joins TRBV29-1 and TRBJ2-7; there is no DNA to check the TCRdb D call of TRBD2. CDR3 size: 15 residues. Germline values: CDR1 SQVTM, CDR2 ANQGSEA. Here the CDR3 reads CSVDTGTSGSYEQYF.

This clonotype counts as medium-sized (0.01 to 0.1%) by frequency. The CDR3: CASSLTGTYEQYF. The chain has TRBV6-2 or TRBV6-3 and TRBJ2-7; no DNA is available, so the TRBD1 call from TCRdb remains unchecked. Looked up from germline, CDR1 is MNHEY and CDR2 is SVGEGT. The length of the CDR3 is 13 residues.

This clonotype is medium-sized by frequency. The chain has TRBV20-1 and TRBJ1-2; lacking DNA, the TRBD1 call made by TCRdb goes unchecked. The CDR3 length is 15 residues. Per the germline V gene, CDR1 is DFQATT and CDR2 is SNEGSKA (reference sequence). The CDR3 here is CSASGRGTHNYGYTF.

This clonotype counts as medium-sized (0.01 to 0.1%) by frequency. The V call is TRBV7-8, the J call TRBJ2-7; TCRdb reports TRBD2, a call that lacks DNA to check it against. The CDR3 contains 21 residues. In germline, CDR1 is SGHVS, CDR2 FQNEAQ. The CDR3 is CASSLGAPLAGAHSILYEQYF. The variable domain in full, completed from reference TRBV7-8 and TRBJ2-7, reads GAGVSQSPRYKVAKRGQDVALRCDPISGHVSLFWYQQALGQGPEFLTYFQNEAQLDKSGLPSDRFFAERPEGSVSTLKIQRTQQEDSAVYLCASSLGAPLAGAHSILYEQYFGPGTRLTVT.

This chain joins TRBV18 and TRBJ2-1; TCRdb's D call, TRBD2, is unchecked because there is no DNA. The germline V gene encodes CDR1 KGHSH and CDR2 LQKENI. The CDR3 sequence is 18 residues long. CDR3 residues: CASSPSSVLAGEAYEQFF. The full variable domain, in which reference TRBV18 and TRBJ2-1 provide the parts outside the CDR3, is NAGVMQNPRHLVRRRGQEARLRCSPMKGHSHVYWYRQLPEEGLKFMVYLQKENIIDESGMPKERFSAEFPKEGPSILRIQQVVRGDSAAYFCASSPSSVLAGEAYEQFFGPGTRLTVL.

The chain links TRBV20-1 to TRBJ1-1; checking the TCRdb D call of TRBD1 is not possible without DNA. Germline V CDR1 and CDR2: DFQATT, SNEGSKA (reference sequence). This CDR3 is built from 15 residues. The chain's CDR3 is CSARVGGYLNTQALF.

This sequence joins TRBV7-6 and TRBJ1-1; the TCRdb call, TRBD1, lacks DNA for checking. The CDR3 is 16 amino acids. CDR1 is SGHVS, CDR2 FNYEAQ, per germline. The CDR3 sequence: CASSLGFRTQGAEAFF.

The chain uses TRBV12-3 or TRBV12-4 and TRBJ2-1; the D call of TRBD1 rests on TCRdb alone, since no DNA is present to check it. The CDR3 length is 14 residues. The CDR3 sequence is CASRTDTQWNEQFF.

In terms of frequency, this clonotype is medium-sized. The chain carries TRBV29-1 and TRBJ2-2; TCRdb outputs TRBD1, but without DNA this stays unchecked. CDR3 length: 13 residues. CDR1 SQVTM and CDR2 ANQGSEA come from the germline V gene. The chain's CDR3 is CSVGRGYTGELFF.

According to its frequency, this clonotype is medium-sized. J is TRBJ2-7 and V is TRBV28; TCRdb's D call of TRBD1 is untestable without DNA. CDR3 size: 14 residues. CDR1 and CDR2 from the germline V gene are MDHEN and SYDVKM. The chain's CDR3 is CASSLRGRDYEQYF.

Measured by frequency, this clonotype is medium-sized. This chain links TRBV28 with TRBJ2-5. The CDR3 runs to 15 residues. The germline CDR1 and CDR2 sequences are MDHEN and SYDVKM. CDR3 sequence reads: CASRSSKGYQETQYF.

This clonotype registers medium-sized by frequency. This chain connects TRBV29-1 to TRBJ2-2; as DNA is missing, the TRBD1 call by TCRdb cannot be tested. Germline V CDR1 and CDR2: SQVTM, ANQGSEA. The CDR3 totals 17 residues. CDR3 region: CSVRPSAGTQNTGELFF.

Frequency places this clonotype as medium-sized. The rearrangement joins TRBV6-1 to TRBJ1-5; no DNA is available, so the TRBD1 call from TCRdb remains unchecked. The length of the CDR3 is 16 residues. Germline assignment: CDR1 MNHNS and CDR2 SASEGT. Here the CDR3 reads CASIGRRTGFNQPQHF.

The chain combines TRBV18 with TRBJ2-7. The length of the CDR3 is 13 residues. From germline, CDR1 is KGHSH and CDR2 LQKENI. The CDR3 is CASSPGSSYEQYF.

This chain uses TRBV4-3 with TRBJ2-1; TCRdb returns TRBD2, unconfirmable since there is no DNA. The CDR3 loop spans 15 amino acids. Germline V gene sequence: CDR1 LGHNA, CDR2 YSLEER. The CDR3 sequence is CASSQDGGTYNEQFF.

V usage is TRBV29-1 and J usage is TRBJ2-7; TCRdb's assignment of TRBD2 cannot be checked, as there is no DNA. The CDR3 extends over 13 amino acids. Germline values: CDR1 SQVTM, CDR2 ANQGSEA. CDR3 loop: CSVDLGLAGEQYF.

CDR3: CSARTGINEKLFF. This chain connects TRBV29-1 to TRBJ1-4; TCRdb indicates TRBD1, and absent DNA this call remains unverified. The CDR3 extends over 13 amino acids. Germline V gene sequence: CDR1 SQVTM, CDR2 ANQGSEA.

This chain connects TRBV11-2 to TRBJ2-4; checking the TCRdb D call of TRBD2 is not possible without DNA. The CDR3 runs to 12 residues. Per germline, CDR1 SGHAT and CDR2 FQNNGV. CDR3 residues: CASSLGDYLQYF. Combining the CDR3 with reference TRBV11-2 and TRBJ2-4 gives the whole variable domain EAGVAQSPRYKIIEKRQSVAFWCNPISGHATLYWYQQILGQGPKLLIQFQNNGVVDDSQLPKDRFSAERLKGVDSTLKIQPAKLEDSAVYLCASSLGDYLQYFGAGTRLSVL.

This chain joins TRBV20-1 and TRBJ1-5; there is no DNA to check the TCRdb D call of TRBD1. The CDR3 has 13 amino acids. Germline-derived CDR1 and CDR2 are DFQATT and SNEGSKA (reference sequence). The CDR3 sequence: CSASYRGNQPQHF.